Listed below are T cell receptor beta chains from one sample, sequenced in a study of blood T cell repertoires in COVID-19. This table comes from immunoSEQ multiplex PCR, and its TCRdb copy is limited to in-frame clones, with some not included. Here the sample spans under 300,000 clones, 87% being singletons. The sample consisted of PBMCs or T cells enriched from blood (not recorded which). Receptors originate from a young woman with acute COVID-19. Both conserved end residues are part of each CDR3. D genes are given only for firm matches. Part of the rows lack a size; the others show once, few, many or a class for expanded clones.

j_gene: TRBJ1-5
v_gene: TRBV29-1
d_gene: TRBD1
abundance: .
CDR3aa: CSVGDRDNQPQHF
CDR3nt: TGCAGCGTTGGGGACAGAGACAATCAGCCCCAGCATTTT

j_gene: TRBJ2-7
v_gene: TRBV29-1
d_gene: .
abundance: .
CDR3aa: CSVSADHEQYF
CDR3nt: TGCAGCGTTAGCGCAGACCACGAGCAGTACTTC

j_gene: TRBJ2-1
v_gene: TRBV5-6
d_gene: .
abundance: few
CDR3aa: CASSHFKDSNNEQFF
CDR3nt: TGTGCCAGCAGCCATTTCAAGGACAGCAACAATGAGCAGTTCTTC

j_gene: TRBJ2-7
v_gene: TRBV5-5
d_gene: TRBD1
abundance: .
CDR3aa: CASSFLLTGVENEQYF
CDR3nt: TGTGCCAGCAGCTTCCTATTGACAGGGGTTGAAAACGAGCAGTACTTC

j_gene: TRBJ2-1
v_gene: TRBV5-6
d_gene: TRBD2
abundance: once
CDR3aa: CASSASGRAEQFF
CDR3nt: TGTGCCAGCAGCGCTAGCGGGAGGGCTGAGCAGTTCTTC

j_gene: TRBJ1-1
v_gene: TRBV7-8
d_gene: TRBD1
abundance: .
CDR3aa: CASSLDTGGGTEAFF
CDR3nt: TGTGCCAGCAGCCTAGATACAGGGGGCGGGACTGAAGCTTTCTTT

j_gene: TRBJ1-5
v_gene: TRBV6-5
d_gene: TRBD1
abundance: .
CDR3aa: CASSLGQGGQPQHF
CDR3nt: TGTGCCAGCAGTTTGGGACAGGGAGGACAGCCCCAGCATTTT

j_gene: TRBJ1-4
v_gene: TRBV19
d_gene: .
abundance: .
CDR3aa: CASSDVVRTNEKLFF
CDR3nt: TGTGCCAGTAGTGATGTTGTGAGAACTAATGAAAAACTGTTTTTT

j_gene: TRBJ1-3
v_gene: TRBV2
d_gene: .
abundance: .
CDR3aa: CATDSAGSGNTIYF
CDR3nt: TGTGCCACCGATTCCGCAGGCTCTGGAAACACCATATATTTT

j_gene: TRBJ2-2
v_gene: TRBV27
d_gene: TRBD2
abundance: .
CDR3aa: CASRGTSGGAATGELFF
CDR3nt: TGTGCCAGCAGAGGGACTAGCGGGGGGGCGGCCACCGGGGAGCTGTTTTTT

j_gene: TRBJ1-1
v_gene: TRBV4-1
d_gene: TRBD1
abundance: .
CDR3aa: CASSQRSGTGGGGTEAFF
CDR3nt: TGCGCCAGCAGCCAAAGATCCGGGACAGGGGGCGGGGGGACTGAAGCTTTCTTT

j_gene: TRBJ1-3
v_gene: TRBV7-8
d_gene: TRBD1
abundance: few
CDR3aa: CASSPRQGISGNTIYF
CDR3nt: TGTGCCAGCAGCCCGCGACAGGGGATCTCTGGAAACACCATATATTTT

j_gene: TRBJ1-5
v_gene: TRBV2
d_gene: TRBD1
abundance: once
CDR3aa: CASSPRDRGFPQHF
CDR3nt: TGTGCCAGCAGTCCCCGGGACAGGGGATTTCCCCAGCATTTT

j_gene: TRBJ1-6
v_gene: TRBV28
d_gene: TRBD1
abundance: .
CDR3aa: CASSRRWHGTDYSPLHF
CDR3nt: TGTGCCAGCAGTCGCCGTTGGCACGGGACAGACTATTCACCCCTCCACTTT

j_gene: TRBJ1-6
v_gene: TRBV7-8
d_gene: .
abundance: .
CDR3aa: CASSQQGTNSPLHF
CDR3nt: TGTGCCAGCAGCCAGCAGGGTACCAATTCACCCCTCCACTTT

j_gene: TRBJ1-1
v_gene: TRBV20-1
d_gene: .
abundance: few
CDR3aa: CSARQNAEAFF
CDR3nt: TGCAGTGCTAGACAGAACGCTGAAGCTTTCTTT

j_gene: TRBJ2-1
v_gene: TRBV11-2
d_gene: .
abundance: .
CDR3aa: CASSPYSNEQFF
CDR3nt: TGTGCCAGCAGCCCTTACTCAAATGAGCAGTTCTTC

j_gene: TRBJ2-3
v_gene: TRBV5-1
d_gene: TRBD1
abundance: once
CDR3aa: CASSTTGNADTQYF
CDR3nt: TGCGCCAGCAGCACGACAGGGAACGCAGATACGCAGTATTTT

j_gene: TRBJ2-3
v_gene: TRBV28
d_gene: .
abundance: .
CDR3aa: CASSLGGLSTDTQYF
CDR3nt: TGTGCCAGCAGTTTGGGCGGACTAAGCACAGATACGCAGTATTTT

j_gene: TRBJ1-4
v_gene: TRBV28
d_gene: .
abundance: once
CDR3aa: CASSSSQGREKLFF
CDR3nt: TGTGCCAGCAGTTCGAGTCAGGGAAGGGAAAAACTGTTTTTT

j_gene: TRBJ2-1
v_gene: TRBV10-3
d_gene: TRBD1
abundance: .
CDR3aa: CAIRGGQANSYNEQFF
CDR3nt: TGTGCCATCCGAGGGGGACAGGCAAACTCCTACAATGAGCAGTTCTTC

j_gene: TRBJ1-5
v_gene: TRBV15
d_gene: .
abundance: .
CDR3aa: CATSRVSGVYSNQPQHF
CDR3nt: TGTGCCACCAGCAGAGTTTCGGGAGTTTATAGCAATCAGCCCCAGCATTTT

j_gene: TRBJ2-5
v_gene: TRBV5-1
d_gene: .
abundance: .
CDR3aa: CASSLAPRGAQETQYF
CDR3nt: TGCGCCAGCAGTTTAGCCCCGCGGGGAGCCCAAGAGACCCAGTACTTC

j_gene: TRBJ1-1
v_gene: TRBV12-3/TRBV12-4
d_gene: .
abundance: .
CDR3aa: CASSVSTEAFF
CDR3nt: TGTGCCAGCAGCGTGAGCACTGAAGCTTTCTTT

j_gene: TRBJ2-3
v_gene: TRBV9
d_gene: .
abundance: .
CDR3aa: CASSATVNADTQYF
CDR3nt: TGTGCCAGCAGCGCCACAGTTAACGCAGATACGCAGTATTTT

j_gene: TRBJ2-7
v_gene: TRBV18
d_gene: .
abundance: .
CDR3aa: CASSRYSYEQYF
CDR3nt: TGTGCCAGCTCACGCTACTCCTACGAGCAGTACTTC

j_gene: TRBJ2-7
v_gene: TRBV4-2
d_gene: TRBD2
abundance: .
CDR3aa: CASSPTTSGGYEQYF
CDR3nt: TGTGCCAGCAGCCCTACCACTAGCGGAGGCTACGAGCAGTACTTC

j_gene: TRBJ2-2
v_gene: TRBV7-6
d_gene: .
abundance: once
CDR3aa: CASSLAVSGELFF
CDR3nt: TGTGCCAGCAGCTTAGCTGTCTCCGGGGAGCTGTTTTTT

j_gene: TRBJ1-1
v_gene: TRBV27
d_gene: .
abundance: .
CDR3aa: CASSLRGTFRHTEAFF
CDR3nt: TGTGCCAGCAGTTTACGGGGGACCTTTAGACACACTGAAGCTTTCTTT

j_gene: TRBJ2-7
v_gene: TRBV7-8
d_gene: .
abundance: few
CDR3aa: CASSPDRNSYEQYF
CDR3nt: TGTGCCAGCAGCCCGGACAGAAATAGCTACGAGCAGTACTTC

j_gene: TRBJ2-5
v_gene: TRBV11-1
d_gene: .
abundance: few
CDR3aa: CASSLSGDPRTQYF
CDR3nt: TGTGCCAGCAGCTTATCGGGGGACCCGAGAACCCAGTACTTC

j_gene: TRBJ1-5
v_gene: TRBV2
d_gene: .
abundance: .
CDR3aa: CASTSEAGRRPQHF
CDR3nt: TGTGCCAGCACCTCAGAGGCGGGCCGTCGCCCCCAGCATTTT

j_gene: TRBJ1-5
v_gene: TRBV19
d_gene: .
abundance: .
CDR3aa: CASIGGAGSNQPQHF
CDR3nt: TGTGCCAGTATTGGGGGGGCGGGGAGCAATCAGCCCCAGCATTTT

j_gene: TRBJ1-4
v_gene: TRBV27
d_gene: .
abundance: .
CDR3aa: CASSETSFWPGGIEKLFF
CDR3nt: TGTGCCAGCAGCGAAACGTCATTTTGGCCAGGCGGGATCGAAAAACTGTTTTTT

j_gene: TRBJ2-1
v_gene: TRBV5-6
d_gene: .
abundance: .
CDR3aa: CASSLSPGIKANEQFF
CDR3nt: TGTGCCAGCAGCCTCTCTCCGGGAATCAAGGCCAATGAGCAGTTCTTC

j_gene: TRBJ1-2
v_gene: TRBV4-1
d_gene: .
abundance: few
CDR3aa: CASSQDRDTRSDF
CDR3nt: TGCGCCAGCAGCCAAGATAGGGACACCAGATCCGACTTC

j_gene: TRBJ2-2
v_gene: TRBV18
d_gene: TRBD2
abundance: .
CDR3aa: CASSPSLRGRSTGELFF
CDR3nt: TGTGCCAGCTCACCGTCCCTGCGCGGGAGGAGCACCGGGGAGCTGTTTTTT

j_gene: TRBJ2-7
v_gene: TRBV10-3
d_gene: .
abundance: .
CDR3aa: CASGTQTSEQYF
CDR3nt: TGTGCCTCCGGGACTCAAACAAGCGAGCAGTACTTC

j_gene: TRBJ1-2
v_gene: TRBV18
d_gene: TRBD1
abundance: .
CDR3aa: CASSPDRVNYGYTF
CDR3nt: TGTGCCAGCTCACCGGACAGGGTCAACTATGGCTACACCTTC

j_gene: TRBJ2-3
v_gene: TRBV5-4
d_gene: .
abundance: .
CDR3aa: CASSLDSTDTQYF
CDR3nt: TGTGCCAGCAGCTTGGACTCCACAGATACGCAGTATTTT

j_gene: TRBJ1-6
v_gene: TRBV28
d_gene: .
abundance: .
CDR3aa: CASSLGHKNSPLHF
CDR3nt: TGTGCCAGCAGTTTGGGCCACAAGAATTCACCCCTCCACTTT

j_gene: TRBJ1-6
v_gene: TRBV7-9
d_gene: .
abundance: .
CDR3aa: CATKKGFNSPLHF
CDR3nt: TGTGCTACCAAGAAGGGGTTTAATTCACCCCTCCACTTT

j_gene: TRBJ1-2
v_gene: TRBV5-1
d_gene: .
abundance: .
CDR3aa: CASSSGRVNYGYTF
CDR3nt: TGCGCCAGCAGCTCAGGCAGGGTTAACTATGGCTACACCTTC

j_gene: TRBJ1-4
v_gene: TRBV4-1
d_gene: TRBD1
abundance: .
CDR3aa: CASSLTGTGGEKLFF
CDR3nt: TGCGCCAGCAGCCTTACCGGGACAGGGGGTGAAAAACTGTTTTTT

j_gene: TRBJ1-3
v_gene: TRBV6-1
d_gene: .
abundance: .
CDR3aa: CASSETTSGNTIYF
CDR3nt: TGTGCCAGCAGTGAAACAACGTCTGGAAACACCATATATTTT

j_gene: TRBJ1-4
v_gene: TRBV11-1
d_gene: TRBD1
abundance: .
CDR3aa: CASAAGTGPNEKLFF
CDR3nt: TGTGCCAGCGCGGCGGGGACAGGCCCTAATGAAAAACTGTTTTTT

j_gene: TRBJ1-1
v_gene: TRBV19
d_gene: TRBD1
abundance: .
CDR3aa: CASRINRGTNTEAFF
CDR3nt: TGTGCCAGTAGGATAAACAGGGGGACGAACACTGAAGCTTTCTTT

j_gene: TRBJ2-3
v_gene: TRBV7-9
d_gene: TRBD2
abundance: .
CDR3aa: CASSSGLAGGPTDTQYF
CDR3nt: TGTGCCAGCAGCTCCGGACTAGCGGGAGGGCCCACAGATACGCAGTATTTT

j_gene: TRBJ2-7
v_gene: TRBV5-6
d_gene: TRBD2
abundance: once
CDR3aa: CASSRGGYEQYF
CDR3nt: TGTGCCAGCAGCCGGGGGGGCTACGAGCAGTACTTC

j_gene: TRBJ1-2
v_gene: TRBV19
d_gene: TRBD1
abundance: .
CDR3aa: CASSTRTGLMVGGYTF
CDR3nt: TGTGCCAGTAGTACACGGACAGGTCTGATGGTTGGTGGCTACACCTTC

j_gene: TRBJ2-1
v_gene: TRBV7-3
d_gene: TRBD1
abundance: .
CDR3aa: CASSVDRFSYNEQFF
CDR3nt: TGTGCCAGCAGCGTGGACAGGTTTTCGTACAATGAGCAGTTCTTC

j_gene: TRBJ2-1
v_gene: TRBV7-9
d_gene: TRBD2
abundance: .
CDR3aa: CASRRGTSGSNEQFF
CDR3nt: TGTGCCAGCAGGAGAGGGACTAGCGGGAGTAATGAGCAGTTCTTC